This TCR beta chain was captured by sequencing in a study of shared clonotypes between healthy human individuals (dated by TCRdb to 2020 to 2022). As for the study more broadly: The cohort included a few men and a couple of women between 18 and 49 years of age. Each donor's leukapheresis produced roughly between roughly 0.85 and 10 billion PBMCs. The study deeply sequenced blood TCR repertoires of five healthy adults to estimate repertoire size and the extent of clonotype sharing between individuals. For each donor, three plates each were used for CD4 naive and CD4 memory, two plates were used for CD8 naive, and one plate was used for CD8 memory. Libraries were prepared and TCR repertoires were sequenced by different laboratories using diverse techniques, in order to increase sequencing depth and limit assay-specific biases.

The donors were healthy, HIV-negative adults who had no recently reported acute infections or vaccinations. Only Caucasian adults living in Nashville, Tennessee, USA were represented among the donors. CD4+ T cells were enriched by magnetic negative selection; naive cells were then positively selected on CD45RA, and the negative fraction formed the memory subset. Blood was obtained by leukapheresis, after which PBMCs were separated by Ficoll-Histopaque density gradient centrifugation and cryopreserved in liquid nitrogen vapor phase. Analytical flow cytometry was used to check the purity and quantity of every magnetically sorted T cell population. Genomic DNA was isolated from every sorted fraction and measured by UV absorbance on a Nanodrop 2000c. Using the deep immunoSEQ assay, TCR CDR3 regions were amplified from genomic DNA by multiplex PCR. Genomic DNA extracted from each cell subset was distributed evenly over all wells of several immunoSEQ 96-well plates, and each plate served as one replicate. For sorted subsets, around 0.2 ug genomic DNA, equal to about 30,000 T cell genomes, was loaded into each replicate PCR. Purified libraries were measured with a Qubit 3.0 fluorometer, size-checked on a Bioanalyzer 2100, and measured again with the KAPA Library Quantification kit. Every immunoSEQ 96-well plate was sequenced on a dedicated single-read 150-cycle Illumina NextSeq 550 flow cell. As for the authors' bioinformatics: Because the immunoSEQ output held only junctional sequences and lacked quality scores, the filtering could not match the filtering applied to full-length reads. To assign V/J genes and CDR3, sequences were annotated against IMGT germline references using PyIR, a Python wrapper for IgBLAST v1.9. Reads with weak V/J assignments (E-value above 1e-6), missing CDR3, stop codons, out-of-frame junctions, or ambiguous translated residues were removed. V3J clonotypes were defined by identical inferred V gene, J gene, and CDR3 amino acid sequence. Percentage overlap between repertoires was calculated by dividing the number of shared unique clonotypes by the size of the smaller repertoire. RTK rarefaction, the Chao1 estimator, and Recon v2.1 estimates of unobserved clonotypes were used to assess repertoire richness. Generation probabilities were computed with OLGA for all TCRbeta clonotypes obtained by the gDNA method from four donors. Held by TCRdb, this immuneACCESS table contains in-frame sequences only and omits some clones. Under half of the omission traces to an unresolved V gene where checked; the cause of the rest is unknown. The V and J calls and clone size are taken from that table; D and trimming were inferred from the DNA. The sample records about 1 million clones, about four fifths of which are singletons. The ten top clones hold more than 0.45% of the sample.

Regarding this clone: Its antigen target is currently unknown. Base qualities are missing; no much larger clone stands one base away.

What the authors observed across the whole study: Larger estimated clonotype richness was generally found for naive subsets than for memory subsets. Higher generation probabilities were observed for clonotypes shared by all four sorted-subset donors than for non-shared clonotypes. Sharing across several donors was observed for around 5% of naive CD4, 3% to 3.5% of naive CD8, 2% to 2.5% of memory CD4, and about 0.4% of memory CD8 clonotypes. The genetic and exposure-history diversity represented was limited by the small number of donors. Pairwise subsampling indicated that sequencing depth was expected to affect the degree of clonotype sharing among donors. Sampling was limited to blood, and TCR repertoires in tissue likely differ from TCR repertoires in blood. Even with the large sequencing depth, rarefaction of the sorted-subset datasets indicated that sequencing was incomplete.

CDR1 and CDR2 (MDHEN, SYDVKM) derive from the germline V gene. Its CDR3 holds 13 amino acids, cysteine through phenylalanine. Just the 39-base CDR3 DNA is kept, in frame starting at base 1. Trimming costs V 6 bases and J 0 bases, and their ends lie 9 bases apart. This TCR came from a man between 18 and 35 years old in good health. Some clones in this sample may be carry-over from other donors' samples. The sequence joins TRBV28 to TRBJ2-7, with the D gene not confidently named. The sample comprised memory CD4+ T cells from PBMCs. In the paper's terms, the cell subset or site label means: CD45RA-negative fraction. The nucleotides read TGTGCCAGCAGGCCGGATCCCTCCTACGAGCAGTACTTC. The encoded protein is CASRPDPSYEQYF.